The 16 T cell receptor beta chains in this list originate from one sample, sequenced in a study of T cell responses to AZD1222 COVID-19 vaccine. The table came from immunoSEQ multiplex PCR; TCRdb's copy has only in-frame clones and leaves some out. The table shows around 130,000 clones, with roughly 86% occurring only once. Sequenced here: peripheral blood, sampled 28 days after the second AZD1222 dose. Every receptor here comes from an adult who received the AZD1222 COVID-19 vaccine.

The V call is TRBV7-9, the J call TRBJ1-2, with a possible D match to TRBD1 (5 bases). Germline CDR1 and CDR2: SEHNR and FQNEAQ (reference sequence). Trimming stripped 3 bases from V and 1 base from J, with 9 bases between. CDR3 length: 14 residues. DNA of the CDR3: TGTGCCAGCAGCTTGGACACCGTTAACTATGGCTACACCTTC. It translates to CASSLDTVNYGYTF.

This chain connects TRBV30 to TRBJ1-5; a weak D match, TRBD1 (5 bases). CDR3 length: 14 residues. The germline CDR1 and CDR2 sequences are GTSNPN and SVGIG (reference sequence). V shed 5 bases and J shed 3 bases, with 14 bases lying between them. The CDR3 loop is CAWSGLSYNQPQHF. CDR3 nucleotide sequence: TGTGCCTGGTCGGGGCTCTCTTACAATCAGCCCCAGCATTTT. Filled out from reference TRBV30 and TRBJ1-5, the complete variable domain reads SQTIHQWPATLVQPVGSPLSLECTVEGTSNPNLYWYRQAAGRGLQLLFYSVGIGQISSEVPQNLSASRPQDRQFILSSKKLLLSDSGFYLCAWSGLSYNQPQHFGDGTRLSIL.

This clone was seen a single time. The rearrangement uses TRBV12-3 or TRBV12-4 and TRBJ2-3; no definite D call. V dropped 4 bases and J dropped 4 bases, with 9 bases sitting between them. The CDR3 is 13 residues long. This CDR3 is CASSSLPPDTQYF. CDR3 in DNA: TGTGCCAGCAGTTCCCTCCCCCCAGATACGCAGTATTTT.

The J gene is TRBJ1-2, the V gene TRBV7-9; no clear D. Germline lookup yields CDR1 SEHNR and CDR2 FQNEAQ (reference sequence). The CDR3 length is 11 residues. Between the trimmed V and J ends, which lost 10 bases and 8 bases, there was a span of 14 bases. The CDR3, as DNA: TGTGCCATCCCGTCCCGGGGAGGCTACACCTTC. It translates to CAIPSRGGYTF. Using reference TRBV7-9 and TRBJ1-2 for the parts outside the CDR3, the full variable domain is DTGVSQNPRHKITKRGQNVTFRCDPISEHNRLYWYRQTLGQGPEFLTYFQNEAQLEKSRLLSDRFSAERPKGSFSTLEIQRTEQGDSAMYLCAIPSRGGYTFGSGTRLTVV.

This chain joins TRBV30 and TRBJ1-2; a possible D gene is TRBD1 (6 bases). CDR1 and CDR2 (germline): GTSNPN, SVGIG (reference sequence). This CDR3 has 12 residues. The V and J ends lost 3 bases and 3 bases respectively, with 8 bases between them. DNA of the CDR3: TGTGCCTGGAGGACAGGCCACTATGGCTACACCTTC. Its translation is CAWRTGHYGYTF.

The rearrangement joins TRBV5-1 to TRBJ2-7, with 8 bases fitting TRBD1. CDR1 is SGHRS, CDR2 YFSETQ, per germline. This CDR3 comprises 15 residues. V gave up 4 bases and J gave up 4 bases; unmatched junction bases: 10. DNA for the CDR3: TGCGCCAGCAGCCAAGCCACAGGGGGACAGTACGAGCAGTACTTC. This translates into CASSQATGGQYEQYF.

The chain is built from TRBV10-1 and TRBJ2-1; D possibly corresponds to TRBD1 (7 bases). V was clipped by 6 bases and J by 6 bases, with 18 bases between them. The CDR3 sequence is 15 residues long. CDR1 WNHNN and CDR2 SYGVQD come from the germline V gene (reference sequence). In nucleotides, the CDR3 is TGCGCCAGCAGGAAGACAGGGAGGTTCGTCAATGAGCAGTTCTTC. This encodes CASRKTGRFVNEQFF.

V usage is TRBV6-5 and J usage is TRBJ1-2; TRBD1 agrees at 9 bases. V lost 6 bases, J lost 8 bases, and 10 bases stayed unmatched. This CDR3 is built from 14 residues. Germline loops: CDR1 MNHEY, CDR2 SVGAGI. The CDR3 protein is CASSGGQGSVGYTF. CDR3 bases: TGTGCCAGCAGCGGAGGACAGGGGTCGGTCGGCTACACCTTC.

The chain joins TRBV18 to TRBJ1-6, with a weak D call TRBD1 (5 bases). The germline gives CDR1 KGHSH, CDR2 LQKENI. Between the trimmed V and J ends, which lost 3 bases and 4 bases, there was a span of 7 bases. This CDR3 comprises 14 residues. The CDR3 here is CASSPGPYNSPLHF. The CDR3 DNA reads as TGTGCCAGCTCACCGGGACCTTATAATTCACCCCTCCACTTT.

The CDR3 loop reads CASSQQGRNQPQHF. The DNA of the CDR3 is TGTGCCAGCAGCCAACAGGGGAGGAATCAGCCCCAGCATTTT. This chain uses TRBV3-1 (or the pseudogene TRBV3-2) with TRBJ1-5; the D gene is possibly TRBD1 (6 bases). CDR1 LGHDT and CDR2 YNNKEL come from the germline V gene (reference sequence). CDR3 size: 14 residues. V lost 2 bases and J lost 4, with 9 bases in between.

This chain uses TRBV6-6 with TRBJ1-4; D is possibly TRBD1 (5 bases). This CDR3 is built from 12 residues. Trimming cost V 6 bases and J 8 bases, with 10 bases left between them. The V gene's germline CDR1 is MNHNY and CDR2 SVGAGI (reference sequence). The DNA for the CDR3 is TGTGCCAGCAGCGGGACGGACGAAAAACTGTTTTTT. This sequence encodes CASSGTDEKLFF.

The chain couples TRBV7-2 to TRBJ2-2; 7 bases are a match to TRBD2. This CDR3 has 16 residues. V lost 2 bases and J lost 6; bases outside the gene matches: 9. The germline V gene encodes CDR1 SGHTA and CDR2 FQGNSA. CDR3 nucleotide sequence: TGTGCCAGCAGCTTATCTGTGGAGCGGGGTTCCGGGGAGCTGTTTTTT. Translation: CASSLSVERGSGELFF.

V and J are TRBV10-3 and TRBJ2-3, with TRBD2 matching 8 bases. The V gene end was trimmed by 4 bases and the J gene end by 0 bases; junction bases not matched to a gene: 21. CDR1 is ENHRY and CDR2 is SYGVKD in the germline V gene. CDR3 length: 21 amino acids. For the CDR3, the DNA is TGTGCCATCAGTGGACCCCCTTTGGGTAGCGGGGAGTACACTAGCACAGATACGCAGTATTTT. Residues: CAISGPPLGSGEYTSTDTQYF.

The chain carries TRBV13 and TRBJ1-1; tentative D call: TRBD1 (5 bases). The CDR3 sequence is 16 residues long. Germline-derived CDR1 and CDR2 are PRHDT and FYEKMQ (reference sequence). The V end lost 4 bases, the J end lost 7 bases, and 22 bases lay between the germline ends. CDR3 nucleotide sequence: TGTGCCAGCAGCTCCACGGGGGGTCAGGGAGAAGATGAAGCTTTCTTT. It is translated as CASSSTGGQGEDEAFF. Supplemented by reference TRBV13 and TRBJ1-1, the full variable domain reads AAGVIQSPRHLIKEKRETATLKCYPIPRHDTVYWYQQGPGQDPQFLISFYEKMQSDKGSIPDRFSAQQFSDYHSELNMSSLELGDSALYFCASSSTGGQGEDEAFFGQGTRLTVV.

In its sample, this clone was seen once. The chain recombines TRBV2 with TRBJ2-3; maybe TRBD2 (5 bases). The V end was cut by 6 bases, the J end by 0 bases, with 16 bases between. Germline V gene lookup returns CDR1 SNHLY and CDR2 FYNNEI. The CDR3 runs to 16 residues. The CDR3 DNA sequence: TGTGCCAGCAGCGGACTTGACCGGGCCAGCACAGATACGCAGTATTTT. The encoded protein is CASSGLDRASTDTQYF.

The V and J genes are TRBV28 and TRBJ2-7; D is perhaps TRBD1 or TRBD2 (5 bases each). Germline-derived CDR1 and CDR2 are MDHEN and SYDVKM. Trimming pared 2 bases from V and 2 bases from J, leaving 7 bases between. The CDR3 has 13 amino acids. This chain's CDR3 is CASSLGGTYEQYF. The DNA for the CDR3 is TGTGCCAGCAGTTTAGGGGGAACCTACGAGCAGTACTTC. Drawing the rest from reference TRBV28 and TRBJ2-7, the complete variable domain is DVKVTQSSRYLVKRTGEKVFLECVQDMDHENMFWYRQDPGLGLRLIYFSYDVKMKEKGDIPEGYSVSREKKERFSLILESASTNQTSMYLCASSLGGTYEQYFGPGTRLTVT.